A selection of T cell receptor beta chains follows, all from one sample in a study of neurological immune-mediated disorders. MiXCR was run by TCRdb on the 5' RACE reads, yielding one entry per CDR3 protein. The repertoire includes over 65,000 distinct CDR3 sequences, about 9.7% of them detected once, and about 1.7% sits in the top ten. Material for sequencing was PBMCs. The receptors come from a man aged 50-60 years in good health. Each CDR3 is given without its conserved first and last residue.

j_call	v_call	cdr3_length	cdr3_aa
TRBJ1-5	TRBV25-1	9	TGQKDQPQH
TRBJ1-6	TRBV20-1	11	SARTGQGSPLH
TRBJ1-1	TRBV29-1	12	SVLMTGGGTEAF
TRBJ2-5	TRBV7-2	10	ASSFLTPTQY
TRBJ1-1	TRBV28	12	VSNMGGLNTEAF
TRBJ2-7	TRBV10-3	12	AISTGTGTDEQY
TRBJ2-3	TRBV5-1	12	ASSLGQGPNTQY
TRBJ2-7	TRBV10-3	12	AMGPAVSSYEQY
TRBJ2-4	TRBV7-9	12	ASSPGQGSNIQY
TRBJ2-3	TRBV12-3/TRBV12-4	12	ASRGGQGTDTQY
TRBJ1-3	TRBV7-8	14	ASSLLRWSSGNTIY
TRBJ1-5	TRBV24-1	12	ATSDFAATQPQH
TRBJ2-3	TRBV28	14	ASIPDRGLRPDTQY
TRBJ2-3	TRBV28	13	ASSLGASGTDTQY
TRBJ1-2	TRBV29-1	10	SVEGGYRGYT
TRBJ2-5	TRBV20-1	12	SASKREGLETQY
TRBJ1-3	TRBV5-1	12	ASAQESSGNTIY
TRBJ2-4	TRBV6-5	10	ASSSSRGIQY
TRBJ1-5	TRBV7-2	15	ASSLSTGGYSNQPQH
TRBJ2-1	TRBV9	15	ASSVESGSSSYNEQF
TRBJ2-1	TRBV5-1	13	ASSLRDRLYNEQF
TRBJ1-5	TRBV5-5	15	ASSLASGIIGNQPQH
TRBJ2-7	TRBV10-3	15	AISEGSMSERAYEQY
TRBJ1-5	TRBV2	13	ASSERQGNNQPQH
TRBJ2-2	TRBV6-6	12	ASSYSQNTGELF
TRBJ2-2	TRBV20-1	15	SASPRGSGVNTGELF
TRBJ1-5	TRBV20-1	15	SARELGGNQSNQPQH
TRBJ2-3	TRBV27	14	ASSYRLAGSTDTQY
TRBJ2-3	TRBV28	10	ASSRVSHTQY
TRBJ2-5	TRBV4-3	10	ASSQDLGTQY
TRBJ1-4	TRBV6-5	12	ASGRTSTNEKLF
TRBJ2-5	TRBV7-2	14	ASSLVRGLIQETQY
TRBJ2-5	TRBV4-1	14	ASSHGLGEFQETQY
TRBJ2-5	TRBV20-1	13	SARDADSGIETQY
TRBJ1-1	TRBV6-2/TRBV6-3	14	ASSWLPGTGDNEAF
TRBJ2-7	TRBV12-3/TRBV12-4	11	ASSLGQPGVQY
TRBJ1-3	TRBV7-8	13	ASSFTDSGGNTIY
TRBJ2-4	TRBV28	16	ASSLGDRFVEAKNIQY
TRBJ2-3	TRBV7-2	13	ASSWSGGAGDTQY
TRBJ2-2	TRBV20-1	15	SARDLTTGKNTGELF